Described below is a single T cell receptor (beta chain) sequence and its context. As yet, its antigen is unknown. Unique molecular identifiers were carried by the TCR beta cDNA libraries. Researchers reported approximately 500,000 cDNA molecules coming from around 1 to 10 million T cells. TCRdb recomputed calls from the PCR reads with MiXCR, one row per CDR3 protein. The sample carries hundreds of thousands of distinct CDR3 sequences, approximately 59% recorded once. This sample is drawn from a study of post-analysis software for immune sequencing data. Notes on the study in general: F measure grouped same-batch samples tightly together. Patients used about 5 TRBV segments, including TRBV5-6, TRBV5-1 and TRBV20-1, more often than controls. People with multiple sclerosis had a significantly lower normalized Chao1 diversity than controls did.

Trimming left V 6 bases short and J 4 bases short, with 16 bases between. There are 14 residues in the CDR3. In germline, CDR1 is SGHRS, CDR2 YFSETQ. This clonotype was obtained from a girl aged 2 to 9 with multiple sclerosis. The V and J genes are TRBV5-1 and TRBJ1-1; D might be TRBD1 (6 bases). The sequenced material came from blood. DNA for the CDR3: TGCGCCAGCAACACAGGGTCTGGGGCCACTGAAGCTTTCTTT. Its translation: CASNTGSGATEAFF.